This T cell receptor beta chain was recorded in a study of human T cells and chemical hapten exposure. Time point reported: patch test 2, 6 weeks after DPC sensitization. As for treatment: therapeutic diphenylcyclopropenone sensitization with weekly scalp DPC. TCRdb re-analysed the RACE reads in MiXCR, keeping a single row per CDR3 protein. The table records 330,000 or so distinct CDR3 sequences, around 6% of them present only once. Of note for this clonotype: Its antigen is not known.

Study-wide results and caveats: The donors suffered from alopecia, so their immune response may not match that of healthy people.

The sequence came from a woman between 18 and 29 years old with alopecia areata. Some clones in this sample may be carry-over from other donors' samples. Sequences were derived from whole blood, sampled in connection with sensitization to the hapten diphenylcyclopropenone (DPC).

The chain's CDR3 is CASSYSQDRKVNAFF. Written as DNA, the CDR3 is TGTGCCAGCAGTTACTCTCAAGACAGAAAAGTAAACGCTTTCTTT. V is TRBV6-5 and J is TRBJ1-1; maybe TRBD1 (5 bases). In germline, CDR1 is MNHEY, CDR2 SVGAGI. Trimming shortened V by 0 bases and J by 11 bases, and 19 bases separated the two germline ends. There are 15 residues in the CDR3.